This TCR beta chain came from a study of identical twins. General study points: The conclusions drew on cross-sectional statistical analysis instead of tracking the same donors. High-abundance cord blood beta clonotypes had fewer insertions; memory repertoires showed none. Beta out-of-frame sequences showed weaker excess sharing between twins. Invariant T cells like MAIT and iNKT could partly confound the zero-insertion analyses.

V gave up 7 bases and J gave up 3 bases, with 16 bases separating them. The CDR3 length is 14 residues. Germline V gives CDR1 MNHNS, CDR2 SASEGT. A note on this clonotype: Its specificity is unknown.

TCRdb analysed the 5' RACE reads with MiXCR anew, one entry per CDR3 protein. The data contain 280,000 or so distinct CDR3 sequences, roughly 8.6% of them singletons. A further study also used this sample, focusing on yellow fever vaccine responses in identical twins.

The rearrangement uses TRBV6-1 and TRBJ2-7; D perhaps matches TRBD1 (5 bases). The receptor was isolated from a woman aged 18-30 years in good health. Sequences were obtained from memory (CD45RO+) T cells sorted from blood. In nucleotides, the CDR3 is TGTGCCAGCACCTCGGACAAGCTCTACTACGAGCAGTACTTC. Translating it yields CASTSDKLYYEQYF.